Each of the 32 T cell receptor beta chains below was sequenced from the same sample in a study of monozygotic twins with inflammatory bowel disease. From its re-call of the 5' RACE reads, TCRdb lists each CDR3 protein once, without DNA. This sample's table has 200,000 to 250,000 distinct CDR3 sequences. The sequencing input was blood. These receptors originate from a human donor with ulcerative colitis or Crohn's disease, or a healthy co-twin of an affected twin (not recorded which).

The chain employs TRBV5-5 and TRBJ1-1; TCRdb indicates TRBD1, and absent DNA this call remains unverified. The germline gives CDR1 SGHKS, CDR2 YYEKEE (reference sequence). The CDR3 is 13 amino acids. CDR3 amino acids: CASSPGVGTEAFF.

The genes are TRBV20-1 and TRBJ1-1; checking the TCRdb D call of TRBD1 is not possible without DNA. This CDR3 is built from 13 residues. CDR1 is DFQATT, CDR2 SNEGSKA, per germline (reference sequence). CDR3 amino acids: CSARGHVVTEAFF.

This chain links TRBV11-2 with TRBJ2-7. Germline values: CDR1 SGHAT, CDR2 FQNNGV. CDR3 length: 13 amino acids. CDR3 sequence reads: CASSSGSYYEQYF. Variable domain in full (rest from reference TRBV11-2 and TRBJ2-7): EAGVAQSPRYKIIEKRQSVAFWCNPISGHATLYWYQQILGQGPKLLIQFQNNGVVDDSQLPKDRFSAERLKGVDSTLKIQPAKLEDSAVYLCASSSGSYYEQYFGPGTRLTVT.

The chain has TRBV18 and TRBJ2-5; the TRBD1 assignment by TCRdb is unverifiable without DNA. CDR3 length equals 14 residues. CDR1 KGHSH and CDR2 LQKENI come from the germline V gene. The CDR3 spells CASSPRQGEETQYF.

CDR3 in amino acids: CASGGQGPYEQYF. The gene calls are TRBV5-1 and TRBJ2-7; TCRdb selects TRBD1, and the lack of DNA leaves this call unchecked. The CDR3 consists of 13 residues. Looked up from germline, CDR1 is SGHRS and CDR2 is YFSETQ.

This rearrangement joins TRBV12-3 or TRBV12-4 to TRBJ1-5; TCRdb indicates TRBD1, and absent DNA this call remains unverified. The CDR3 contains 15 residues. The CDR3 sequence: CASSSHRVGAEPQHF.

The CDR3 protein is CASSLRPGAGNTIYF. This sequence joins TRBV12-3 or TRBV12-4 and TRBJ1-3; the TCRdb call, TRBD1, lacks DNA for checking. CDR3 length: 15 amino acids.

By frequency, this clonotype is medium-sized (0.01 to 0.1%). The chain couples TRBV6-1 to TRBJ2-1; TCRdb outputs TRBD2, but without DNA this stays unchecked. The germline V gene has CDR1 MNHNS and CDR2 SASEGT. The CDR3 extends over 12 amino acids. This chain's CDR3 is CASSELGLGGFF.

CDR3 region: CASSPRAGERFTEAFF. V usage is TRBV7-9 and J usage is TRBJ1-1; TCRdb calls TRBD1, which cannot be checked without DNA. The CDR3 totals 16 residues. Germline loops: CDR1 SEHNR, CDR2 FQNEAQ (reference sequence). Supplemented by reference TRBV7-9 and TRBJ1-1, the full variable domain reads DTGVSQNPRHKITKRGQNVTFRCDPISEHNRLYWYRQTLGQGPEFLTYFQNEAQLEKSRLLSDRFSAERPKGSFSTLEIQRTEQGDSAMYLCASSPRAGERFTEAFFGQGTRLTVV.

The rearrangement joins TRBV9 to TRBJ1-5; the D call from TCRdb, TRBD1, cannot be confirmed without DNA. Germline CDR1 SGDLS, CDR2 YYNGEE. The length of the CDR3 is 15 residues. CDR3 protein: CASSVEGRTYQPQHF.

The chain carries TRBV6-4 and TRBJ1-2; checking the TCRdb D call of TRBD1 is not possible without DNA. The CDR3 length is 13 residues. Germline V gene sequence: CDR1 MRHNA, CDR2 SNTAGT. The CDR3 here is CASSQTGVDGYTF.

The J gene is TRBJ2-1, the V gene TRBV7-2. CDR1 and CDR2 from the germline V gene are SGHTA and FQGNSA. This CDR3 is built from 15 residues. The CDR3: CASSLSRGPYNEQFF. The complete variable domain, with remaining parts taken from reference TRBV7-2 and TRBJ2-1, reads GAGVSQSPSNKVTEKGKDVELRCDPISGHTALYWYRQSLGQGLEFLIYFQGNSAPDKSGLPSDRFSAERTGGSVSTLTIQRTQQEDSAVYLCASSLSRGPYNEQFFGPGTRLTVL.

J is TRBJ2-5 and V is TRBV20-1; no DNA is available, so the TRBD2 call from TCRdb remains unchecked. The germline gives CDR1 DFQATT, CDR2 SNEGSKA (reference sequence). CDR3 length: 14 amino acids. The CDR3 reads CSALAGGPMETQYF.

The chain couples TRBV27 to TRBJ1-5; without DNA, the TCRdb call of TRBD1 cannot be checked. The CDR3 spans 18 residues. Germline CDR1 MNHEY, CDR2 SMNVEV (reference sequence). The CDR3: CASSLYPPGTSSNQPQHF.

The V call is TRBV5-1, the J call TRBJ2-3. The CDR3 sequence is 15 residues long. Per germline, CDR1 SGHRS and CDR2 YFSETQ. The CDR3 reads CASSLEVAGTDTQYF.

V is TRBV3-1 and J is TRBJ2-7; as DNA is missing, the TRBD2 call by TCRdb cannot be tested. CDR1 and CDR2 (germline): LGHDT, YNNKEL (reference sequence). The CDR3 is 13 amino acids. CDR3 loop: CASSNSDAYEQYF.

This chain links TRBV10-3 with TRBJ2-1; TCRdb gives TRBD1 as the D gene, but with no DNA this cannot be confirmed. The CDR3 is made up of 14 amino acids. Germline V CDR1 and CDR2: ENHRY, SYGVKD. CDR3 sequence reads: CAISEDRLGNEQFF.

The gene calls are TRBV7-3 and TRBJ2-3; there is no DNA to check the TCRdb D call of TRBD2. The length of the CDR3 is 18 residues. Germline V gene data show CDR1 as SGHTA and CDR2 as FQGTGA. CDR3 protein: CASSAQGTSGGVTDTQYF.

The chain recombines TRBV12-3 or TRBV12-4 with TRBJ1-6; TCRdb indicates TRBD1, and absent DNA this call remains unverified. The CDR3 runs 15 residues. CDR3 protein: CASSLLGGYNSPLHF.

This chain connects TRBV20-1 to TRBJ1-1; TCRdb outputs TRBD1, but without DNA this stays unchecked. The V gene's germline CDR1 is DFQATT and CDR2 SNEGSKA (reference sequence). This CDR3 is built from 14 residues. The chain's CDR3 is CSARAPDRASEAFF.

This chain uses TRBV29-1 with TRBJ2-1. Germline V gene lookup returns CDR1 SQVTM and CDR2 ANQGSEA. The CDR3 sequence is 12 residues long. The CDR3 loop reads CSVDGYVNEQFF.

The chain uses TRBV7-9 and TRBJ2-5; TCRdb names TRBD1, which stays unverified in the absence of DNA. Germline V CDR1 and CDR2: SEHNR, FQNEAQ (reference sequence). The CDR3 extends over 14 amino acids. This chain's CDR3 is CASSRRQAQETQYF.

The chain's CDR3 is CRPTGIPTYEQYF. The genes are TRBV20-1 and TRBJ2-7; the TRBD1 assignment by TCRdb is unverifiable without DNA. CDR1 is DFQATT and CDR2 is SNEGSKA in the germline V gene (reference sequence). The CDR3 runs 13 residues.

The chain's CDR3 is CASTVSAYGNTEAFF. The V gene is TRBV19, the J gene TRBJ1-1. Germline CDR1 is LNHDA and CDR2 is SQIVND (reference sequence). CDR3 length: 15 residues.

V and J are TRBV5-1 and TRBJ2-3; with no DNA, the TCRdb D assignment of TRBD2 cannot be verified. Looked up from germline, CDR1 is SGHRS and CDR2 is YFSETQ. The CDR3 has 18 amino acids. CDR3: CASNWGLAGGKQLGTQYF.

V gene TRBV12-3 or TRBV12-4 combines with J gene TRBJ1-6; TCRdb picks TRBD1, but there is no DNA to check that call. The CDR3 covers 16 residues. CDR3 sequence reads: CASRETTGGGVSPLHF.

The V gene is TRBV2, the J gene TRBJ1-2; TCRdb lists TRBD1, though no DNA is available to test this call. The CDR3 spans 15 residues. Germline V gives CDR1 SNHLY, CDR2 FYNNEI. The CDR3 sequence is CASSGQGIASDGYTF.

This chain uses TRBV5-1 with TRBJ2-7; there is no DNA to check the TCRdb D call of TRBD1. Germline V gene sequence: CDR1 SGHRS, CDR2 YFSETQ. This CDR3 contains 14 residues. CDR3 sequence reads: CASSFGTPPYEQYF.

The chain links TRBV6-1 to TRBJ1-5; TCRdb lists TRBD1, though no DNA is available to test this call. The CDR3 totals 15 residues. Germline V gene data show CDR1 as MNHNS and CDR2 as SASEGT. CDR3 region: CASDSLAGSNQPQHF.

CDR3 amino acids: CASRSTGTGEETQYF. This sequence joins TRBV12-3 or TRBV12-4 and TRBJ2-5; there is no DNA to check the TCRdb D call of TRBD1. The CDR3 is 15 amino acids.

This chain uses TRBV7-9 with TRBJ1-1; lacking DNA, the TRBD1 call made by TCRdb goes unchecked. Germline V gene lookup returns CDR1 SEHNR and CDR2 FQNEAQ (reference sequence). The CDR3 totals 13 residues. The CDR3 loop reads CASSLAEGSEAFF.

The chain recombines TRBV4-1 with TRBJ2-7; the TRBD1 assignment by TCRdb is unverifiable without DNA. The CDR3 has 20 amino acids. Germline V CDR1 and CDR2: MGHRA, YSYEKL. The CDR3: CASSQTFKGQGPTSGYEQYF.